Listed below are T cell receptor beta chains from one sample, sequenced in a study of beta chain features in type 1 diabetes. Assay used: immunoSEQ multiplex PCR; TCRdb lists only in-frame clones, some missing. The table shows around 320,000 clones, with around 15% occurring only once. The sample taken for sequencing was central memory CD4+ T cells from blood. These receptors were obtained from a man aged 25 to 45 in good health. CDR3s include the opening cysteine and the closing phenylalanine or tryptophan. Each record gives: V gene, CDR3 protein.

V: TRBV5-4
CDR3: CASSQTVDTQYF

V: TRBV30
CDR3: CAWSVQGGTADTQYF

V: TRBV4-3
CDR3: CASSQDAGFEQYF

V: TRBV27
CDR3: CASSLAGAAEAFF

V: TRBV7-6
CDR3: CASSLVRGEVGELFF

V: TRBV4-1
CDR3: CASSQVWGGTDTQYF

V: TRBV6-1
CDR3: CASWTSGRVETQYF

V: TRBV4-3
CDR3: CASSQGTGRTGELFF

V: TRBV7-8
CDR3: CASSFRLAGESTDTQYF

V: TRBV7-2
CDR3: CASSFSSTEQFF

V: TRBV5-4
CDR3: CASSFDQGNNEQFF

V: TRBV5-4
CDR3: CASSLAGGYGYTF

V: TRBV15
CDR3: CATSRDGSVGGRWQETQYF

V: TRBV9
CDR3: CASSVDLNTEAFF

V: TRBV20-1
CDR3: CSRTRGNEQFF

V: TRBV7-7
CDR3: CASSLGDRGNNEQFF

V: TRBV6-5
CDR3: CASSYSGTGNVDTQYF

V: TRBV19
CDR3: CASSRVIPQPQHF

V: TRBV29-1
CDR3: CSVTPRLAGLGRETQYF

V: TRBV28
CDR3: CASSPARAGGSQFF

V: TRBV11-2
CDR3: CASSTRLGGEQFF

V: TRBV2
CDR3: CASQGTEPYGYTF

V: TRBV11-3
CDR3: CASSLAGAHEQFF

V: TRBV7-2
CDR3: CASSYGQGRETQYF

V: TRBV6-6
CDR3: CASSQRLLLGTDTQYF

V: TRBV9
CDR3: CASSTRGGPTYNEQFF

V: TRBV25-1
CDR3: CASSGSGRIDTQYF

V: TRBV27
CDR3: CASSLSYEKSSEAFF